A selection of T cell receptor beta chains follows, all from one sample in a study of identical twins. TCRdb passed the 5' RACE reads through MiXCR, listing each CDR3 protein once. The sample lists 250,000 to 300,000 distinct CDR3 sequences, roughly 10% occurring once. These same data were also listed under a study on yellow fever vaccine responses in identical twins.

The sample consisted of CD8+ T cells sorted from blood. These receptors were collected from a woman between 18 and 30 years old in good health. CDR3s include the opening cysteine and the closing phenylalanine or tryptophan. A D gene is named only where the DNA matches it firmly. Clone size is stated in some rows and not others, as once, few, many or a class when expanded.

d_call	v_call	j_call	clone_size	cdr3_nt	cdr3_aa
TRBD1	TRBV6-1	TRBJ2-7	NA	TGTGCCAGCACCCCCAGGGGGATAAACGAGCAGTACTTC	CASTPRGINEQYF
TRBD2	TRBV30	TRBJ2-4	few	TGTGCCTGGAGTGGAGGGACTAGCGGGGTTCTAGCCAAAAACATTCAGTACTTC	CAWSGGTSGVLAKNIQYF
NA	TRBV11-2	TRBJ1-4	NA	TGTGCCAGCAGCTTAGATGGTAGACAGTACGACCTAGGAAAACTGTTTTTT	CASSLDGRQYDLGKLFF
TRBD1	TRBV5-6	TRBJ2-7	few	TGTGCCAGCAGCTGGCCGGGACAGGGGGCCTACGAGCAGTACTTC	CASSWPGQGAYEQYF
NA	TRBV27	TRBJ2-1	NA	TGTGCCAGCAGTTTACCGGGACTTTACAATGAGCAGTTCTTC	CASSLPGLYNEQFF
NA	TRBV20-1	TRBJ2-7	NA	TGCAGTGCTAATACAGGGGGGGGAGTCTACGAGCAGTACTTC	CSANTGGGVYEQYF
NA	TRBV28	TRBJ2-5	NA	TGTGCCATCAGTCAAGATCTGGAGACCCAGTACTTC	CAISQDLETQYF
TRBD2	TRBV10-3	TRBJ2-1	NA	TGTGCCATCAGAACCGGGACTAGCGGGAGATACCGAAACAATGAGCAGTTCTTC	CAIRTGTSGRYRNNEQFF
NA	TRBV7-9	TRBJ1-4	many	TGTGCCAGCAGCTTATCAGGGTATAATGAAAAACTGTTTTTT	CASSLSGYNEKLFF
NA	TRBV28	TRBJ2-1	once	TGTGCCAGCAGTTCATTAGTGGTAGTATACGATGAGCAGTTCTTC	CASSSLVVVYDEQFF
TRBD1	TRBV20-1	TRBJ2-7	few	TGCAGTGCTAGAGGGGTGGACAGGGTGGCAACCTACGAGCAGTACTTC	CSARGVDRVATYEQYF
NA	TRBV7-2	TRBJ2-2	many	TGTGCCAGCAGCTTTGCGAACACCGGGGAGCTGTTTTTT	CASSFANTGELFF
TRBD1	TRBV2	TRBJ1-1	NA	TGTGCCAGCAGTGAGACAGGGTCGACAGAAGCTTTCTTT	CASSETGSTEAFF
TRBD1	TRBV5-6	TRBJ2-3	NA	TGTGCCAGCAGCCTTGGACAGGGGGCATACACAGATACGCAGTATTTT	CASSLGQGAYTDTQYF
NA	TRBV24-1	TRBJ2-3	many	TGTGCCACCAGTGATGGGGCTCTACGGGGCGGCGGCACAGATACGCAGTATTTT	CATSDGALRGGGTDTQYF
TRBD2	TRBV6-5	TRBJ2-5	NA	TGTGCCAGCAGTTACTACCCTTCCCGGACTAGCGTTGGGGAGACCCAGTACTTC	CASSYYPSRTSVGETQYF
TRBD1	TRBV18	TRBJ2-1	NA	TGTGCCAGCTCACCACCGGTTAGGACAGGGGGCCTTTACAATGAGCAGTTCTTC	CASSPPVRTGGLYNEQFF
NA	TRBV29-1	TRBJ2-1	few	TGCAGCGTTGTAGGGGGGAGGGCCTTATGGGGGGATGAGCAGTTCTTC	CSVVGGRALWGDEQFF
NA	TRBV7-6	TRBJ1-1	few	TGTGCCAGCAGCCCCCTCGACAGTGAAGCTTTCTTT	CASSPLDSEAFF
NA	TRBV5-1	TRBJ2-7	NA	TGCGCCAGCAGCTTGCTGGTCCCCTACGAGCAGTACTTC	CASSLLVPYEQYF
NA	TRBV14	TRBJ1-2	many	TGTGCCAGCAGCCAAGGATCAGGTTACCTAAGCTATGGCTACACCTTC	CASSQGSGYLSYGYTF
TRBD1	TRBV29-1	TRBJ2-2	few	TGCAGCGTGGGGACAGGGGATACCGGGGAGCTGTTTTTT	CSVGTGDTGELFF
TRBD2	TRBV4-3	TRBJ2-7	few	TGCGCCAGCAGCCAAGATTGGGGCCGGGGGGCTAGCGGGGGGTACGAGCAGTACTTC	CASSQDWGRGASGGYEQYF
NA	TRBV20-1	TRBJ2-1	many	TGCAGTGCTAGAGATCCCCAGGGAAGGGAGCAGTTCTTC	CSARDPQGREQFF
NA	TRBV15	TRBJ2-7	NA	TGTGCCACCAGCAGCCTCTTAGAGTTTGTGGAGGAGCAGTACTTC	CATSSLLEFVEEQYF
TRBD1	TRBV4-1	TRBJ2-7	few	TGCGCCAGCAGCCAAGAACCGGGACAGAAGTCCTACGAGCAGTACTTC	CASSQEPGQKSYEQYF
TRBD1	TRBV13	TRBJ2-2	few	TGTGCCAGCAGCTCCGGACAGGACCCCGGGGAGCTGTTTTTT	CASSSGQDPGELFF
NA	TRBV12-3/TRBV12-4	TRBJ1-2	many	TGTGCCAGCAGTGGCGACGGAAGCTATGGCTACACCTTC	CASSGDGSYGYTF
TRBD2	TRBV4-2	TRBJ2-3	NA	TGTGCCAGCAGCCAACCTGGACTAGCGGAGAGCACAGATACGCAGTATTTT	CASSQPGLAESTDTQYF
TRBD1	TRBV4-1	TRBJ2-2	NA	TGCGCCAGCAGCCAAGGTCCGGGACAGGGGGTTGTAGTTGATTCTTCCGGGGAGCTGTTTTTT	CASSQGPGQGVVVDSSGELFF
NA	TRBV19	TRBJ2-2	many	TGTGCCAGTAGATCGGACACCGGGGAGCTGTTTTTT	CASRSDTGELFF